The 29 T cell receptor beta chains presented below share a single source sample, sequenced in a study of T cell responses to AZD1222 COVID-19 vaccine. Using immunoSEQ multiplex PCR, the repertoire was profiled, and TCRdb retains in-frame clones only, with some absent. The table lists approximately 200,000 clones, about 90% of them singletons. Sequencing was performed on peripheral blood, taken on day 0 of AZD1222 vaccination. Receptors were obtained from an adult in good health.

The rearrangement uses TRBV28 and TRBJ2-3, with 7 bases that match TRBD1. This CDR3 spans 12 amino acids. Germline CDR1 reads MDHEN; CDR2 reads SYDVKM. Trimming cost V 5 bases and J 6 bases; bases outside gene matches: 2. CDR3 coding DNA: TGTGCCAGCAGTGAGGGGGCGGATACGCAGTATTTT. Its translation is CASSEGADTQYF.

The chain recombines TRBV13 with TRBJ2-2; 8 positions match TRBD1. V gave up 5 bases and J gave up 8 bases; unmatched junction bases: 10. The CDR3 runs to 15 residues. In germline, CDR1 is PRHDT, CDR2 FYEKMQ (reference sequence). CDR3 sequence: CASSPRTGRRGELFF. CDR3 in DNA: TGTGCCAGCAGCCCTCGGACAGGGAGACGAGGGGAGCTGTTTTTT.

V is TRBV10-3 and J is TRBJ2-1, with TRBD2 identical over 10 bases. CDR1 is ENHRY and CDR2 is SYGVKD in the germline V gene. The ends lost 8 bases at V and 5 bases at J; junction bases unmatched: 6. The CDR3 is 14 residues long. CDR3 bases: TGTGCCATCGCCCCTAGCGGGGGTGACAATGAGCAGTTCTTC. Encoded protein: CAIAPSGGDNEQFF.

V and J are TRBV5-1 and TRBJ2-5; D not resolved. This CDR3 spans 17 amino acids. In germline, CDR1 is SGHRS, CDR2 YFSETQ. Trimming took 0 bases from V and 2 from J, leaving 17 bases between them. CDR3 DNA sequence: TGCGCCAGCAGCTTGGGGTTAGGAAGTAACCCTCAAGAGACCCAGTACTTC. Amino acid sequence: CASSLGLGSNPQETQYF.

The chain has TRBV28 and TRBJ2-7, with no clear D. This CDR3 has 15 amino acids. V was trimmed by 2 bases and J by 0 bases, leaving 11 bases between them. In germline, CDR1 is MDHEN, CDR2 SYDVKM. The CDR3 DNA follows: TGTGCCAGCAGTTTAATGGCCCTGTCCTCCTACGAGCAGTACTTC. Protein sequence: CASSLMALSSYEQYF.

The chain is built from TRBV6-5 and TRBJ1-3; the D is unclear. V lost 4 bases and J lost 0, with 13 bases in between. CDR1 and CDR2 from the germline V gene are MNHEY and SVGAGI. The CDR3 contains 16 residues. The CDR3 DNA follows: TGTGCCAGCAGTTTAACCCGAACCTCCTCTGGAAACACCATATATTTT. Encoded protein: CASSLTRTSSGNTIYF.

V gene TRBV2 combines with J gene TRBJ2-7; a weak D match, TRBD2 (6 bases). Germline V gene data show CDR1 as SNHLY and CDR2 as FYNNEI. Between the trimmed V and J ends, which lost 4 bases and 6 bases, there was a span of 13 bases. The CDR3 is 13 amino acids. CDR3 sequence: CASSGGTGLEQYF. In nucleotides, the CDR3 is TGTGCCAGCAGTGGGGGGACTGGGCTCGAGCAGTACTTC.

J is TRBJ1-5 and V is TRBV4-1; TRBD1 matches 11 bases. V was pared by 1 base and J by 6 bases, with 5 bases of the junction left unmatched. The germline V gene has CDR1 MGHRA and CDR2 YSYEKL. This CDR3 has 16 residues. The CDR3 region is CASSQAGTGGAQPQHF. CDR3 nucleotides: TGCGCCAGCAGCCAAGCCGGGACAGGGGGGGCTCAGCCCCAGCATTTT.

The CDR3 DNA reads as TGTGCCAGCACCCCCGGGACAAACTATGGCTACACCTTC. Protein product: CASTPGTNYGYTF. The J gene is TRBJ1-2, the V gene TRBV6-5, with D tentatively TRBD1 (6 bases). V was cut by 7 bases and J by 2 bases, with 11 bases left in between. Germline V gives CDR1 MNHEY, CDR2 SVGAGI. The CDR3 is 13 amino acids.

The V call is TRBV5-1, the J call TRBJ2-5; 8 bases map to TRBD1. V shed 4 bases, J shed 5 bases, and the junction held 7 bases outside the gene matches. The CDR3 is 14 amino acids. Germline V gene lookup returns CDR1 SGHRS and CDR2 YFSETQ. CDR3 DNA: TGCGCCAGCAGCATCCGGACAGGGCGGGAGACCCAGTACTTC. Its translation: CASSIRTGRETQYF.

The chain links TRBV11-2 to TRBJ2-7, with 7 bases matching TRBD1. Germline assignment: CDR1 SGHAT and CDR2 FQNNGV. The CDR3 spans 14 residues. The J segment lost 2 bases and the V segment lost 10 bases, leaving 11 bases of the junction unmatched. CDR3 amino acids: CATETGWIPYEQYF. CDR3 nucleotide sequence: TGTGCCACCGAGACAGGGTGGATTCCCTACGAGCAGTACTTC.

The DNA for the CDR3 is TGTGCCAGCAGTAACGGGGGCCCCGTGGACGAGCAGTACTTC. It specifies CASSNGGPVDEQYF. The chain uses TRBV27 and TRBJ2-7; either TRBD1 or TRBD2 may fit D (6 bases each). The CDR3 extends over 14 amino acids. Germline V gives CDR1 MNHEY, CDR2 SMNVEV (reference sequence). V shed 5 bases and J shed 5 bases, with 16 bases lying between them.

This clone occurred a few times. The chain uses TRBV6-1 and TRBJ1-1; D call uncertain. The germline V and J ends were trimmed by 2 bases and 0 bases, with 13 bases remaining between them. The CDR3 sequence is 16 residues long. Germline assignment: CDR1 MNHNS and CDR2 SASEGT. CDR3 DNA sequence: TGTGCCAGCAGTGAACGGGGATTTCGGATGAACACTGAAGCTTTCTTT. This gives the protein CASSERGFRMNTEAFF.

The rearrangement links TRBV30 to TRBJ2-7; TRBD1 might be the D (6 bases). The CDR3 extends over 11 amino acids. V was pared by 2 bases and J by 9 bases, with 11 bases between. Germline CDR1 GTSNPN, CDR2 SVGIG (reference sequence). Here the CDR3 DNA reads TGTGCCTGGAGTTATGAAGGGGGGCAGTACTTC. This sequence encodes CAWSYEGGQYF.

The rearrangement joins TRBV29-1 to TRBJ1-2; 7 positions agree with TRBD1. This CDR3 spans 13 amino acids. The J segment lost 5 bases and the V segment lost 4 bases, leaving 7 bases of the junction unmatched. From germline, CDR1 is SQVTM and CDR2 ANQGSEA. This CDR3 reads CSVGAGQAYGYTF. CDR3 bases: TGCAGCGTTGGTGCAGGACAGGCTTATGGCTACACCTTC.

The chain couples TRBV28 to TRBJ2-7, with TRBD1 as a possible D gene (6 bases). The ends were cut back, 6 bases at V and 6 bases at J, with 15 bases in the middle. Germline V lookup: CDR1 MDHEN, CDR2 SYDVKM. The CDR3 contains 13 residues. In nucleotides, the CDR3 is TGTGCCAGCAGCCAACAGGGTTTCTTCGAGCAGTACTTC. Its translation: CASSQQGFFEQYF.

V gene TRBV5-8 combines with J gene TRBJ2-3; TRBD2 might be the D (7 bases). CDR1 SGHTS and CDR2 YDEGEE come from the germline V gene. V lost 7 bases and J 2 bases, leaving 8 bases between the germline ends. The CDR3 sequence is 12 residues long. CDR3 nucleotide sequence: TGTGCCAGCCGGGGGGCCACAGATACGCAGTATTTT. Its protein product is CASRGATDTQYF.

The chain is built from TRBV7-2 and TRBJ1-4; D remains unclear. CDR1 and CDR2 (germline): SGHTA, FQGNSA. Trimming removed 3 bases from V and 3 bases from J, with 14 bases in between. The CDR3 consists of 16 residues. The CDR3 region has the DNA TGTGCCAGCAGCTTCGGACTCAATGGGGCTAATGAAAAACTGTTTTTT. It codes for CASSFGLNGANEKLFF.

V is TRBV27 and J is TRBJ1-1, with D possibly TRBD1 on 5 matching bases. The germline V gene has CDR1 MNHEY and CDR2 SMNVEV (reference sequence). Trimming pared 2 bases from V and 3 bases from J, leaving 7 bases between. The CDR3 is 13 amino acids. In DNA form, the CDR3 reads TGTGCCAGCAGTTTAAGGGGTTACACTGAAGCTTTCTTT. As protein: CASSLRGYTEAFF.

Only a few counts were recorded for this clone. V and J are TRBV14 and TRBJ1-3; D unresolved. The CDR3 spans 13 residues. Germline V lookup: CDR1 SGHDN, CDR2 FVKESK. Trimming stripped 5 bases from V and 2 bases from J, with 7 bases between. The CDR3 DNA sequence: TGTGCCAGCAGCTTTCGGACTGGAAACACCATATATTTT. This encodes CASSFRTGNTIYF.

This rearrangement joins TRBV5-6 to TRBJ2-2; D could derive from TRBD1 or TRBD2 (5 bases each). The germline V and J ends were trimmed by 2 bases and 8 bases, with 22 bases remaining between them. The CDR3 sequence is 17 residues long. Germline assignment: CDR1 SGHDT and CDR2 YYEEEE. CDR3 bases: TGTGCCAGCAGCTTCGGACAAACTAGGCTACTTAGGGGGGAGCTGTTTTTT. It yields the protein CASSFGQTRLLRGELFF.

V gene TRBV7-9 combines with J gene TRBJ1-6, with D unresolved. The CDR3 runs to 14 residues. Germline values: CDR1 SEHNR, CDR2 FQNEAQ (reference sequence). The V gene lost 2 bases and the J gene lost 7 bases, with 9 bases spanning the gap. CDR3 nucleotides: TGTGCCAGCAGCTTAATCAGAGGGAATTCACCCCTCCACTTT. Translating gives CASSLIRGNSPLHF.

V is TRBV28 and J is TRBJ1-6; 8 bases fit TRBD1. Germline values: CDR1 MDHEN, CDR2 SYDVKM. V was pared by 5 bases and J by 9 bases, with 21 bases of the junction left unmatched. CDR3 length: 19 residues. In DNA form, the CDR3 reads TGTGCCAGCAGTCTTCCAACCCGGAGCGGACAGGGAGTGAGTTCACCCCTCCACTTT. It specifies CASSLPTRSGQGVSSPLHF.

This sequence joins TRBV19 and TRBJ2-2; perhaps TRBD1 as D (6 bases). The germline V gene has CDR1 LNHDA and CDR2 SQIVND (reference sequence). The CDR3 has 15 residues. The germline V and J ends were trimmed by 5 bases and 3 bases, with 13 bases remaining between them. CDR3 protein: CASSPQGSDTGELFF. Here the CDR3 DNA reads TGTGCCAGTAGTCCTCAGGGGTCCGACACCGGGGAGCTGTTTTTT.

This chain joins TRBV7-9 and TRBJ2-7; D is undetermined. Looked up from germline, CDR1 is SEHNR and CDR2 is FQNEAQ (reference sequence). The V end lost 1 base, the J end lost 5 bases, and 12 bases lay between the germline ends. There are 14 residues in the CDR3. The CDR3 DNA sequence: TGTGCCAGCAGCTTAGGGGTCATGGACCACGAGCAGTACTTC. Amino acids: CASSLGVMDHEQYF.

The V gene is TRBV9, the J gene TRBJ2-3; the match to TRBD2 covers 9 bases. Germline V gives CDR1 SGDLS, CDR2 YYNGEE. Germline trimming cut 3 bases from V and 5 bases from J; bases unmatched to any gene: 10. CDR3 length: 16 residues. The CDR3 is CASSARGGALGDTQYF. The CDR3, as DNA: TGTGCCAGCAGCGCCCGCGGGGGGGCCTTAGGAGATACGCAGTATTTT.

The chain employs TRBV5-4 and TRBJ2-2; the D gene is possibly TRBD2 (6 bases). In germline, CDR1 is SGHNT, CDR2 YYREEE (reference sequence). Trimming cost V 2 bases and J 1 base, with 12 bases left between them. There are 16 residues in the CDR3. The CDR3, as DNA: TGTGCCAGCAGCTTAGTCTCCGGGGGGAACACCGGGGAGCTGTTTTTT. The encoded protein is CASSLVSGGNTGELFF.

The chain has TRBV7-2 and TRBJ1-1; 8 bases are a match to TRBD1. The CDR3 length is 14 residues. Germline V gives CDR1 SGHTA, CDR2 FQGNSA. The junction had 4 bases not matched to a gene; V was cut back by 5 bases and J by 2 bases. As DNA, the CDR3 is TGTGCCAGCAGCACCGGACAGGGTAACACTGAAGCTTTCTTT. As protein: CASSTGQGNTEAFF.

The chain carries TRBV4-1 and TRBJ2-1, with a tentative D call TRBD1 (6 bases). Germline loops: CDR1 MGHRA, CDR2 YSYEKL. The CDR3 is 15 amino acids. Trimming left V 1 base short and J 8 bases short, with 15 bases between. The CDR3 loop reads CASSQVGPNRDEQFF. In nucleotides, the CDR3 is TGCGCCAGCAGCCAAGTGGGCCCAAACAGGGATGAGCAGTTCTTC.